These T cell receptor beta chains were read from a single sample in a study of cytomegalovirus exposure and HLA in healthy donors. The protocol was immunoSEQ multiplex PCR, while the TCRdb copy is restricted to in-frame clones and leaves out a portion. The table lists some 190,000 clones, 65% to 85% of them singletons, with 1.5% to 2% in the top ten. The specimen was PBMCs. The receptors were gathered from a man aged 18-30 years in good health and CMV-seronegative. The CDR3 runs from the conserved cysteine through the conserved F or W. A D gene is named only where the DNA matches it firmly. Clone size is shown for a subset of rows, as once, few, many or a class of expanded clone.

D	V	J	size	DNA	CDR3
NA	TRBV11-2	TRBJ2-7	NA	TGTGCCAGCAGCTTACGTTCAGGGGCAGTCAACGAGCAGTACTTC	CASSLRSGAVNEQYF
TRBD2	TRBV4-1	TRBJ2-1	NA	TGCGCCAGCAGCCAAGTCGGCGGGGGATGGGATGGGCAGTTCTTC	CASSQVGGGWDGQFF
NA	TRBV20-1	TRBJ2-7	NA	TGCAGTTCCGAACAGGGCTACGAGCAGTACTTC	CSSEQGYEQYF
TRBD1	TRBV28	TRBJ2-7	NA	TGTGCCAGCAGTAGCGGACAGGGGCTCGTCGAGCAGTACTTC	CASSSGQGLVEQYF
NA	TRBV27	TRBJ1-1	NA	TGTGCCAGCAGTTTATGGGGGCCCGATCGCTCTGAAGCTTTCTTT	CASSLWGPDRSEAFF
NA	TRBV7-2	TRBJ2-3	NA	TGTGCCAGCAGCCCCCTCGGTGGTACGCAGTATTTT	CASSPLGGTQYF
TRBD1	TRBV15	TRBJ1-5	NA	TGTGCCACCACCAACGAGAGGGGACAGAATCAGCCCCAGCATTTT	CATTNERGQNQPQHF
TRBD2	TRBV7-9	TRBJ2-5	NA	TGTGCCAGCAGCTTAGCCCTAGCGGGAGGGGGACTTAGAGAGACCCAGTACTTC	CASSLALAGGGLRETQYF
NA	TRBV28	TRBJ1-2	once	TGTGCCAGCAGTTTATGGGCCGCGGGCCTTGAGTATGGCTACACCTTC	CASSLWAAGLEYGYTF
TRBD1	TRBV6-6	TRBJ2-7	NA	TGTGCCAGCAGTTACTTGGACAGGGCCGGCTCCTACGAGCAGTACTTC	CASSYLDRAGSYEQYF
NA	TRBV25-1	TRBJ1-6	NA	TGTGCCAGCAGTGAAGTACGGGACACCTCACCCCTCCACTTT	CASSEVRDTSPLHF
NA	TRBV27	TRBJ1-1	NA	TGTGCCAGCAGTTTATACAGGAACACTGAAGCTTTCTTT	CASSLYRNTEAFF
TRBD1	TRBV27	TRBJ1-2	NA	TGTGCCAGCAGTTTAAGGGGACAGGGGGCTTTTAACTATGGCTACACCTTC	CASSLRGQGAFNYGYTF
NA	TRBV19	TRBJ1-2	NA	TGTGCCAGTAGTACCAGGGAATTGTCTGGCTACACCTTC	CASSTRELSGYTF
NA	TRBV6-1	TRBJ2-1	NA	TGTGCCAGCAGTGGAGGCTCCGATTGGACAGTCGTCTACAATGAGCAGTTCTTC	CASSGGSDWTVVYNEQFF
NA	TRBV6-5	TRBJ1-1	NA	TGTGCCAGCAGTTACTCGGCTCAGGGGCTCACTGAAGCTTTCTTT	CASSYSAQGLTEAFF